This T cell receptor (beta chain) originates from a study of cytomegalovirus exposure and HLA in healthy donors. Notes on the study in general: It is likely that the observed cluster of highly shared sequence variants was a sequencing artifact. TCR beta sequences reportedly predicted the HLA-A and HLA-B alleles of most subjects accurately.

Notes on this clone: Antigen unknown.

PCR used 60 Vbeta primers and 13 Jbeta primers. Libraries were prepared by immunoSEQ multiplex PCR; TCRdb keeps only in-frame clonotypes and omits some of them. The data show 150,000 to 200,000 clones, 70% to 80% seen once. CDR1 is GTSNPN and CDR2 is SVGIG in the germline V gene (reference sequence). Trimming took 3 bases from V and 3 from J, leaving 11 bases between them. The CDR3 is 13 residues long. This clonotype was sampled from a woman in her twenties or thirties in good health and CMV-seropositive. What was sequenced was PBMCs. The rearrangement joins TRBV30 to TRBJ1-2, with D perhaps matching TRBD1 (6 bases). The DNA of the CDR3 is TGTGCCTGGAGCCTACAGGGCCACTATGGCTACACCTTC. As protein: CAWSLQGHYGYTF.